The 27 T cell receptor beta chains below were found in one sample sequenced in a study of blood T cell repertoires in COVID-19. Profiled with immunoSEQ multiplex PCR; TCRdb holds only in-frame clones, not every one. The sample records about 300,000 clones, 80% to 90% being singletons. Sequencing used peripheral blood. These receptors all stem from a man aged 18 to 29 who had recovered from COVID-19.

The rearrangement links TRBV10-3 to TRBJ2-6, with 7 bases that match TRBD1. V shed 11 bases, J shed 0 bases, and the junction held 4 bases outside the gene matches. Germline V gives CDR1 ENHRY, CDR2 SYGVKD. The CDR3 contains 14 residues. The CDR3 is CAGQESSGANVLTF. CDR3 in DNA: TGTGCCGGACAGGAGAGCTCTGGGGCCAACGTCCTGACTTTC.

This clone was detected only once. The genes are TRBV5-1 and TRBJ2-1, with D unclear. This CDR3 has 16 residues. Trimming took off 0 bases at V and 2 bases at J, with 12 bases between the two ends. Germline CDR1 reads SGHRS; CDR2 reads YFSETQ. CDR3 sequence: CASSLAATPTYNEQFF. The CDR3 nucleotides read TGCGCCAGCAGCTTGGCCGCGACTCCTACCTACAATGAGCAGTTCTTC.

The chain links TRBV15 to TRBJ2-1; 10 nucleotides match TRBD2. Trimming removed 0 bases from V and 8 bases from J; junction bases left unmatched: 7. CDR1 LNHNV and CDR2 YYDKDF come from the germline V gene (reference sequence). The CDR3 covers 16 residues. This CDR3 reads CATSRDWASGSHEQFF. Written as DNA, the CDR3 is TGTGCCACCAGCAGAGATTGGGCTAGCGGGAGCCATGAGCAGTTCTTC.

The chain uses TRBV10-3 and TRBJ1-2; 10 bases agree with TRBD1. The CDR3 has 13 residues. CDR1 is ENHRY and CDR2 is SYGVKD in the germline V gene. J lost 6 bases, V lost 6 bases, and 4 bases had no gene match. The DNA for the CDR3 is TGTGCCATCAGAGGGACAGGGGACCATGGCTACACCTTC. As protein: CAIRGTGDHGYTF.

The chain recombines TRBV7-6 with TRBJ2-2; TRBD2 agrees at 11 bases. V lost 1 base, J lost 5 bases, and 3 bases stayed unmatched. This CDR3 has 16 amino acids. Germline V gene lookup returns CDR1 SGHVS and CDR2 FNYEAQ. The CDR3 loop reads CASSLGLAGKTGELFF. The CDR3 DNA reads TGTGCCAGCAGCTTAGGACTAGCGGGAAAGACCGGGGAGCTGTTTTTT.

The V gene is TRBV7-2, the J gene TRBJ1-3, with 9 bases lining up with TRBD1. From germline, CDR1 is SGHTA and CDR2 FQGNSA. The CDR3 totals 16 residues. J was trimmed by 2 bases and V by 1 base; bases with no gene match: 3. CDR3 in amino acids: CASSLGGQGTGNTIYF. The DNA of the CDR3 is TGTGCCAGCAGCTTAGGGGGACAGGGAACTGGAAACACCATATATTTT. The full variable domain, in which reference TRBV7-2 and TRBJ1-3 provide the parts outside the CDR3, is GAGVSQSPSNKVTEKGKDVELRCDPISGHTALYWYRQSLGQGLEFLIYFQGNSAPDKSGLPSDRFSAERTGGSVSTLTIQRTQQEDSAVYLCASSLGGQGTGNTIYFGEGSWLTVV.

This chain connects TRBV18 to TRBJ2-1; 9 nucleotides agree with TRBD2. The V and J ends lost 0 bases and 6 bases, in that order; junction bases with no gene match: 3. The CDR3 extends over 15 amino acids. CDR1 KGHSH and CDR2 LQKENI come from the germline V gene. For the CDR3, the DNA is TGTGCCAGCTCACCACCGGCTAGCGGGACCAATGAGCAGTTCTTC. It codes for CASSPPASGTNEQFF.

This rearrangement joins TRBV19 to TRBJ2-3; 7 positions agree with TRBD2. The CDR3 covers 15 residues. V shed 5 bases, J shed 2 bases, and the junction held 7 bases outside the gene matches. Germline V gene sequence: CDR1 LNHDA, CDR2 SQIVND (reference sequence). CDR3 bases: TGTGCCAGTAGTGTCCAGACTAGCCACACAGATACGCAGTATTTT. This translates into CASSVQTSHTDTQYF.

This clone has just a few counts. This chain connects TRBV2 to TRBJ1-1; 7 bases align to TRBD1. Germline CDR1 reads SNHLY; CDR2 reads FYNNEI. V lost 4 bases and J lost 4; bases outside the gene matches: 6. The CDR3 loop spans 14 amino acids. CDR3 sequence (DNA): TGTGCCAGCAGTGGACAGGGCGGTTTCACTGAAGCTTTCTTT. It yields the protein CASSGQGGFTEAFF.

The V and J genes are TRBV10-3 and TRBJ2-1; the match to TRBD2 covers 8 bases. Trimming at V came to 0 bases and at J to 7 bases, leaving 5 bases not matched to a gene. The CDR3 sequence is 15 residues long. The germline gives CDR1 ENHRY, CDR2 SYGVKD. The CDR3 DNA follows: TGTGCCATCAGTGAGTCGGGGGGGACTAGTAATGAGCAGTTCTTC. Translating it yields CAISESGGTSNEQFF.

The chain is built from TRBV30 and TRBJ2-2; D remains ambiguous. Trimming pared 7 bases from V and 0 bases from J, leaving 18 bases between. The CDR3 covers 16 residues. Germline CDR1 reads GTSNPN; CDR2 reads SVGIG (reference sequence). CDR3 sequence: CALKRWSLPNTGELFF. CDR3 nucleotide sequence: TGTGCCTTGAAGCGTTGGAGCCTTCCGAACACCGGGGAGCTGTTTTTT.

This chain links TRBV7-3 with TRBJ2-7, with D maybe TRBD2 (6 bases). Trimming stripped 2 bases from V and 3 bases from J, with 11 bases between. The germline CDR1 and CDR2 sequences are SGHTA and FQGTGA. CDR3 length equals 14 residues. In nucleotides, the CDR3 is TGTGCCAGCAGCTTAGACGGGGGTGTCTACGAGCAGTACTTC. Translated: CASSLDGGVYEQYF.

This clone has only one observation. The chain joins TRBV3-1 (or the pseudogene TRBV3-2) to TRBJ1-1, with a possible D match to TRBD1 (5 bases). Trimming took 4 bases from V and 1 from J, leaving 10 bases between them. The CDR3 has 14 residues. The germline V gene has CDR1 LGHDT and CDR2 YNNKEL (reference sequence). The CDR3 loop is CASSPLRENTEAFF. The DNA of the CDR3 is TGTGCCAGCAGCCCCCTCAGGGAGAACACTGAAGCTTTCTTT.

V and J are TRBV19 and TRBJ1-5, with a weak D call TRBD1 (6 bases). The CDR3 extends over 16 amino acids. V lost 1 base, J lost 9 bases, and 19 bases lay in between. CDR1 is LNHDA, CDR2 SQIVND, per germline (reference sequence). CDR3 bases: TGTGCCAGTAGTATAGGTTCGACAGGCGTGAATACGCCCCAGCATTTT. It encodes CASSIGSTGVNTPQHF.

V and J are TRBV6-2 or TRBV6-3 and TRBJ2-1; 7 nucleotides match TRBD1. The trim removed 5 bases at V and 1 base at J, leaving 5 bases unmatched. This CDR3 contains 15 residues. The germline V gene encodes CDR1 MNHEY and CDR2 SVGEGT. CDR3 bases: TGTGCCAGCAGTCCGGGACAGCTATCCTACAATGAGCAGTTCTTC. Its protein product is CASSPGQLSYNEQFF.

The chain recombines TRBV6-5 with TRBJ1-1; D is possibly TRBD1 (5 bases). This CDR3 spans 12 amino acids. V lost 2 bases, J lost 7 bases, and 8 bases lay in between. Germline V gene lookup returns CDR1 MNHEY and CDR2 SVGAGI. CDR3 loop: CASSYGQGEAFF. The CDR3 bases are TGTGCCAGCAGTTACGGTCAGGGTGAAGCTTTCTTT.

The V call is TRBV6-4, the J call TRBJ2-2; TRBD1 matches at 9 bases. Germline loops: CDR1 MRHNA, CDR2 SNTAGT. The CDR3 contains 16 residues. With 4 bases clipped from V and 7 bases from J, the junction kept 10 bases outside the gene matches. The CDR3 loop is CASSATGGEGVGELFF. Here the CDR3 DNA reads TGTGCCAGCAGTGCCACAGGGGGCGAAGGGGTCGGGGAGCTGTTTTTT.

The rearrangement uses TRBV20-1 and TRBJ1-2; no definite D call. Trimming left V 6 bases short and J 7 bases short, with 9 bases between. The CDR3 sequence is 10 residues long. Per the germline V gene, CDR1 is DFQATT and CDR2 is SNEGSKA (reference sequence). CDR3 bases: TGCAGTGCGATTTCGAGTGGCTACACCTTC. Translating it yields CSAISSGYTF.

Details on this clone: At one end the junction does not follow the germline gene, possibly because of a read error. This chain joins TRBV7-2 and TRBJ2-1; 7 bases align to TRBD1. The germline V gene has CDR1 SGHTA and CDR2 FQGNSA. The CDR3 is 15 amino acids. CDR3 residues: CASTLGGYFNNEQFF. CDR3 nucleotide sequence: TGTGCCAGCACCTTAGGGGGCTACTTTAACAATGAGCAGTTCTTC.

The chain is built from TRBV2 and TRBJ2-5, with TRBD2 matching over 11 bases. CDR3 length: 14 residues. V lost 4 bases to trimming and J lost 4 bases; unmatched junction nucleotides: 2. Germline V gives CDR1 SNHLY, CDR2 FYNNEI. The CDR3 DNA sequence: TGTGCCAGCAGTGCTAGCGGGAGGTCAGAGACCCAGTACTTC. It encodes CASSASGRSETQYF.

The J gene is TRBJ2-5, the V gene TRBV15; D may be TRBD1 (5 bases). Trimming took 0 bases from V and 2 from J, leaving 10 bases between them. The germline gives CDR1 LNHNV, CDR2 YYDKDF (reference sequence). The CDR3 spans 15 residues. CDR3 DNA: TGTGCCACCAGCAGAGATGGGGCGGAACAAGAGACCCAGTACTTC. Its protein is CATSRDGAEQETQYF. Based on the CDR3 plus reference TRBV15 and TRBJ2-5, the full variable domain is DAMVIQNPRYQVTQFGKPVTLSCSQTLNHNVMYWYQQKSSQAPKLLFHYYDKDFNNEADTPDNFQSRRPNTSFCFLDIRSPGLGDTAMYLCATSRDGAEQETQYFGPGTRLLVL.

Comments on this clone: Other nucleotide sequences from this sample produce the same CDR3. In nucleotides, the CDR3 is TGCGCCAGCAGCCAAGATCCCTTGAACACTGAAGCTTTCTTT. It yields the protein CASSQDPLNTEAFF. The J gene is TRBJ1-1, the V gene TRBV4-1; D is undetermined. The V gene's germline CDR1 is MGHRA and CDR2 YSYEKL. The CDR3 consists of 14 residues. V lost 0 bases and J lost 0, with 5 bases in between.

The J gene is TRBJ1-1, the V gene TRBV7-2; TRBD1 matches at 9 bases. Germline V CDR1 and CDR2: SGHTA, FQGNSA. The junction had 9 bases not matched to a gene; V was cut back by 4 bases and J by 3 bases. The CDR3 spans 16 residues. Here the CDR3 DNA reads TGTGCCAGCAGCTCCCACAGGGGGCTATGGGACACTGAAGCTTTCTTT. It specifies CASSSHRGLWDTEAFF.

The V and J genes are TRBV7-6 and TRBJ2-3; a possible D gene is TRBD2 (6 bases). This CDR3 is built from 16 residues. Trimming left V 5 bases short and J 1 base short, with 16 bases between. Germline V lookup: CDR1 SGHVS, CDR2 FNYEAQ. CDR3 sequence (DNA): TGTGCCAGCAGCCCCCGAGTGGTAGCGGGCACAGATACGCAGTATTTT. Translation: CASSPRVVAGTDTQYF.

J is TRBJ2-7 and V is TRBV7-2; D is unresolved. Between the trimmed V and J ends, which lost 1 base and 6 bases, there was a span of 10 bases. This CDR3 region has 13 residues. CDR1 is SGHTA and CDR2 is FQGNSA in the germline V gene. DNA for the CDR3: TGTGCCAGCAGCTTAGTTGGCCCTCCCGAGCAGTACTTC. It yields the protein CASSLVGPPEQYF. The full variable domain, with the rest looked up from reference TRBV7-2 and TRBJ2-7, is GAGVSQSPSNKVTEKGKDVELRCDPISGHTALYWYRQSLGQGLEFLIYFQGNSAPDKSGLPSDRFSAERTGGSVSTLTIQRTQQEDSAVYLCASSLVGPPEQYFGPGTRLTVT.

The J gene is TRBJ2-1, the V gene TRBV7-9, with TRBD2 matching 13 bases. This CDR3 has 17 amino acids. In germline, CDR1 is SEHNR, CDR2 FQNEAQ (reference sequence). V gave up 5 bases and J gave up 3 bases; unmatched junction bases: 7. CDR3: CASSLGTSGVFYNEQFF. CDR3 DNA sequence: TGTGCCAGCAGCCTAGGGACTAGCGGGGTTTTCTACAATGAGCAGTTCTTC.

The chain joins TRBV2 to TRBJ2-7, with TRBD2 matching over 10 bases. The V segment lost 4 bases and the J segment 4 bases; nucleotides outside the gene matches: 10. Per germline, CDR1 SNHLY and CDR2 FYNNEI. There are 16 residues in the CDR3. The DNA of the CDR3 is TGTGCCAGCAGTGTCCCTCGAGCGGGAGGGACGTACGAGCAGTACTTC. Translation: CASSVPRAGGTYEQYF.